The present T cell receptor beta chain was sequenced within a study of identical twins. General observations from the study: Zero-insertion analyses were open to partial confounding by invariant MAIT and iNKT cells. The study found excess low generation probability among twin-shared out-of-frame alpha sequences.

Every one of the donors was a healthy Caucasian. The CDR3 runs 11 residues. V was clipped by 4 bases and J by 3 bases, with 3 bases between them. TCRdb re-analysed the 5' RACE reads in MiXCR, keeping a single row per CDR3 protein. Of approximately 210,000 distinct CDR3 sequences in the sample, about a tenth were seen once. To note about this clonotype: The antigen is unknown.

The sequenced sample was memory (CD45RO+) T cells sorted from blood. V is TRBV12-3 or TRBV12-4 and J is TRBJ1-2; no firm D call. The receptor's source is a woman younger than 35 in good health. DNA of the CDR3: TGTGCCAGCAGTTCTCACTATGGCTACACCTTC. It specifies CASSSHYGYTF.